This TCR beta chain was identified during a study of blood T cell repertoires in COVID-19. About the study: COVID-19 samples, acute and convalescent, were from the United States, Italy and Spain.

The CDR3 runs 16 residues. The germline V gene encodes CDR1 SGHRS and CDR2 YFSETQ. J was trimmed by 5 bases and V by 2 bases; bases with no gene match: 10. The data were produced by immunoSEQ multiplex PCR, yet TCRdb's version contains in-frame clones alone and is incomplete. This sample has 200,000 or so clones, with roughly 82% found just once. The rearrangement links TRBV5-1 to TRBJ2-7; TRBD1 matches 10 bases. This TCR was sampled from a woman in her 30s with acute or convalescent COVID-19. Sequenced material: peripheral blood. This CDR3 is CASSLLPGQGVNEQYF. CDR3 nucleotides: TGCGCCAGCAGCTTACTCCCTGGACAGGGGGTCAACGAGCAGTACTTC.